One and the same sample provided the 3 T cell receptor beta chains below, sequenced in a study of cytomegalovirus exposure and HLA in healthy donors. The PCR made use of 60 Vbeta and 13 Jbeta primers. The table came from immunoSEQ multiplex PCR; TCRdb's copy has only in-frame clones and leaves some out. The table shows 100,000 to 150,000 clones, with roughly 79% occurring only once. The source material was PBMCs. Receptors were obtained from a woman under 30 in good health and CMV-seronegative.

This chain connects TRBV7-6 to TRBJ2-3; TRBD1 aligns across 12 bases. The J segment lost 2 bases and the V segment lost 4 bases, leaving 7 bases of the junction unmatched. The CDR3 consists of 17 residues. Germline loops: CDR1 SGHVS, CDR2 FNYEAQ. The CDR3 DNA sequence: TGTGCCAGCAGCTCCACCCCGGGACAGGGGGCCACAGATACGCAGTATTTT. Translating it yields CASSSTPGQGATDTQYF.

This clone was recorded a few times. The chain combines TRBV7-9 with TRBJ2-2, with D maybe TRBD2 (5 bases). V lost 1 base and J lost 0, with 6 bases in between. From germline, CDR1 is SEHNR and CDR2 FQNEAQ (reference sequence). This CDR3 comprises 15 residues. The CDR3 protein is CASSLGGSNTGELFF. As DNA, the CDR3 is TGTGCCAGCAGCTTAGGCGGGTCGAACACCGGGGAGCTGTTTTTT.

As DNA, the CDR3 is TGTGCCAGCGCTGGGGCGGCCAGCACAGATACGCAGTATTTT. Amino acids: CASAGAASTDTQYF. V and J are TRBV7-8 and TRBJ2-3; D possibly corresponds to TRBD1 (5 bases). V lost 8 bases to trimming and J lost 0 bases, with 12 bases between them. This CDR3 has 14 residues. CDR1 and CDR2 (germline): SGHVS, FQNEAQ.